This T cell receptor (beta chain) was sequenced during a study of T cell responses to AZD1222 COVID-19 vaccine. TCRdb's table, derived via immunoSEQ multiplex PCR, lists solely in-frame clones and lacks some. The table records around 150,000 clones, 94% of them present only once. The specimen comprised peripheral blood, sampled on day 0 of AZD1222 vaccination. The clonotype comes from an adult in good health.

DNA of the CDR3: TGTGCCAGCAGCTTTCCACAGGGGCAGGACTATGGCTACACCTTC. As protein: CASSFPQGQDYGYTF. The chain has TRBV7-9 and TRBJ1-2; 7 nucleotides line up with TRBD1. The CDR3 is made up of 15 amino acids. V lost 3 bases, J lost 3 bases, and 7 bases stayed unmatched. Germline V gives CDR1 SEHNR, CDR2 FQNEAQ (reference sequence).